This T cell receptor (beta chain) is drawn from a study of T cells in Graves' hyperthyroidism and ophthalmopathy. Graves' hyperthyroidism qualified as stable when ophthalmopathy did not progress within 18 months. The CDR3 has 12 amino acids. Germline V gene sequence: CDR1 SNHLY, CDR2 FYNNEI. V dropped 6 bases and J dropped 7 bases, with 10 bases sitting between them. Many counts were recorded for this clonotype. Authors of the study amplified TCR beta CDR3 regions from RNA transcripts. When the TCR CDR3 underwent first-round RT-PCR, the HTBI primer set was used. Each CDR3 protein is one row after TCRdb ran MiXCR on the multiplex PCR reads. The table records 340,000 or so distinct CDR3 sequences, 18% of them present only once.

This chain links TRBV2 with TRBJ1-5; D uncertain. The sample comprised blood. The clonotype originates from a woman aged 45-65 years with Graves' hyperthyroidism. This chain's CDR3 is CASSDGGQPQHF. The CDR3 DNA reads TGTGCCAGCAGCGACGGAGGGCAGCCCCAGCATTTT.